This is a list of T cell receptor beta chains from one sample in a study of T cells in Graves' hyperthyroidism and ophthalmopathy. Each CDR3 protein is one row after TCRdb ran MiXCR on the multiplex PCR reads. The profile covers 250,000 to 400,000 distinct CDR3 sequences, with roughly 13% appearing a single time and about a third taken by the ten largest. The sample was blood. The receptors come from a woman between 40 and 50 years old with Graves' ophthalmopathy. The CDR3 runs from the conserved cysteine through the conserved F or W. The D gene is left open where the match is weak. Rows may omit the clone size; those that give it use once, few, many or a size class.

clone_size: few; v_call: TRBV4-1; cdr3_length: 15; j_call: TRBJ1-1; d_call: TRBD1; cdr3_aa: CASSHQDRGHTEAFF; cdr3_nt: TGCGCCAGCAGCCACCAGGACAGGGGACACACTGAAGCTTTCTTT
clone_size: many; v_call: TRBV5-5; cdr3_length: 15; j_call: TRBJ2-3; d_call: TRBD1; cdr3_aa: CASSRQGRRTDTQYF; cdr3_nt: TGTGCCAGCAGCCGACAGGGACGTCGCACAGATACGCAGTATTTT
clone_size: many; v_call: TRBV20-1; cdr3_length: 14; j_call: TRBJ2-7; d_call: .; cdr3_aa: CSALWTLGPYEQYF; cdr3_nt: TGCAGTGCTTTATGGACGTTGGGTCCCTACGAGCAGTACTTC
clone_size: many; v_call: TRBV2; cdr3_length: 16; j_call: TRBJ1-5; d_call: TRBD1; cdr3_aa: CASSFGQEYSNQPQHF; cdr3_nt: TGTGCCAGCAGCTTCGGACAGGAGTATAGCAATCAGCCCCAGCATTTT
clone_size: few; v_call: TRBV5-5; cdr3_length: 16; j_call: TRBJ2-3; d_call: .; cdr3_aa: CASSLGGLALTDTQYF; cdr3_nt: TGTGCCAGCAGCTTGGGAGGGTTAGCTCTCACAGATACGCAGTATTTT
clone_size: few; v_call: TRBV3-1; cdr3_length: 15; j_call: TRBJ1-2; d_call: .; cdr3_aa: CASSHQERGWYGYTF; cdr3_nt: TGTGCCAGCAGCCACCAGGAACGGGGCTGGTATGGCTACACCTTC
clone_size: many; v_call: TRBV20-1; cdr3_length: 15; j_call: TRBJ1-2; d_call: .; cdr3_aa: CSARDRVAANYGYTF; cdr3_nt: TGCAGTGCTAGAGATCGGGTGGCCGCTAACTATGGCTACACCTTC
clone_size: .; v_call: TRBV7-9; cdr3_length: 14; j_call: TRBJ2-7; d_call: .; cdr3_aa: CASSLIARGYEQYF; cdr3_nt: TGTGCCAGCAGCTTAATCGCCAGGGGCTACGAGCAGTACTTC
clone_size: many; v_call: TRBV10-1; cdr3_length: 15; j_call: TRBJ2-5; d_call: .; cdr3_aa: CASSESTRGLKTQYF; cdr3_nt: TGCGCCAGCAGTGAGTCGACTAGAGGTTTGAAGACCCAGTACTTC
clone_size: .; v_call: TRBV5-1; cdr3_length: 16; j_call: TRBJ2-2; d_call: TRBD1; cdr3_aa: CASSSRTGSSTGELFF; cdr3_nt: TGCGCCAGCAGCTCACGGACAGGGTCTAGCACCGGGGAGCTGTTTTTT
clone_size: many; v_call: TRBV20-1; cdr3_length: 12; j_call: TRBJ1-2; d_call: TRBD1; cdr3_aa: CLCQGENYGYTF; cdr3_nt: TGCCTATGTCAGGGGGAAAACTATGGCTACACCTTC
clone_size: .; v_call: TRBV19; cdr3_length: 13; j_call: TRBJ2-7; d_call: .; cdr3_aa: CASRSGTTYEQYF; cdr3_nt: TGTGCCAGTAGATCCGGGACCACCTACGAGCAGTACTTC
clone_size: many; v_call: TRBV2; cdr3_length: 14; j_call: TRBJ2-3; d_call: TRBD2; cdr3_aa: CASTSLAGGGTQYF; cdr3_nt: TGTGCCAGCACCTCCCTAGCGGGAGGTGGTACGCAGTATTTT
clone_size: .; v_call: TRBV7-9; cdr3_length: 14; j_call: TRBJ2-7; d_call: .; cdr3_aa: CASSPSTSRNEQYF; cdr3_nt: TGTGCCAGCAGCCCCTCCACAAGCAGAAACGAGCAGTACTTC
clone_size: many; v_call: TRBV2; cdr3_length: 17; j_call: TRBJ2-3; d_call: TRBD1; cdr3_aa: CASSEVRQGAGTDTQYF; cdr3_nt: TGTGCCAGCAGTGAAGTAAGACAGGGGGCTGGAACAGATACGCAGTATTTT
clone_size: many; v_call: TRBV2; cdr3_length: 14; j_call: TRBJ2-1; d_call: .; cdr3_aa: CASSGILIGNEQFF; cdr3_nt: TGTGCCAGCAGTGGTATCCTAATCGGCAATGAGCAGTTCTTC
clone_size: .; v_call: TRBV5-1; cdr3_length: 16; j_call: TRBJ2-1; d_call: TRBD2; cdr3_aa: CASSSTSSGVRNEQFF; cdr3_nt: TGCGCCAGCAGCTCCACTTCTAGCGGGGTTCGGAATGAGCAGTTCTTC
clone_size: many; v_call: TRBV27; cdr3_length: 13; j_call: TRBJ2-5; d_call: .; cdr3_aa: CASSYTPQETQYF; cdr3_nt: TGTGCCAGCAGTTACACGCCGCAAGAGACCCAGTACTTC
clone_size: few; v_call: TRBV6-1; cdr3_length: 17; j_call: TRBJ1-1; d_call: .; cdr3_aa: CASSEALRLRHPYEAFF; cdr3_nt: TGTGCCAGCAGTGAAGCGCTTCGGTTGAGGCACCCTTATGAAGCTTTCTTT
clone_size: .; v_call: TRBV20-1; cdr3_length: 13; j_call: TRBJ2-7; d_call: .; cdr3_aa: CSARRTTSYEQYF; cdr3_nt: TGCAGTGCCCGTCGGACTACATCCTACGAGCAGTACTTC
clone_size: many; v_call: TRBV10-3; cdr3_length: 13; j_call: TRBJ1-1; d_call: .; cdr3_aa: CAISEIRGAEAFF; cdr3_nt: TGTGCCATCAGTGAAATCCGGGGAGCTGAAGCTTTCTTT
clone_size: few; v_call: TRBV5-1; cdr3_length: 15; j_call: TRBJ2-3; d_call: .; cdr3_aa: CASSQQTGNTDTQYF; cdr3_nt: TGCGCCAGCTCTCAACAAACAGGAAACACAGATACGCAGTATTTT
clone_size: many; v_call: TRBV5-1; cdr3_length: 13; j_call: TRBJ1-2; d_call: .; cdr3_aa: CASSLDASYGYTF; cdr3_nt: TGCGCCAGCAGCTTGGACGCCTCCTATGGCTACACCTTC
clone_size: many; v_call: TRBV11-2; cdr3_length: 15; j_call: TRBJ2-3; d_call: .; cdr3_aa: CASSPGGSSTDTQYF; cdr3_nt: TGTGCCAGCAGCCCCGGGGGTAGTTCCACAGATACGCAGTATTTT
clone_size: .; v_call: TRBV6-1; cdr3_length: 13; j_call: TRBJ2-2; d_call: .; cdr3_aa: CASSAVFYGELFF; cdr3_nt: TGTGCCAGCAGTGCAGTATTTTACGGGGAGCTGTTTTTT
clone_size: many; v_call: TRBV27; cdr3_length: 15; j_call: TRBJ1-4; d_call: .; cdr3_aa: CASSLSGVGGEKLFF; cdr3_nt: TGTGCCAGCAGTTTATCGGGGGTAGGGGGAGAAAAACTGTTTTTT
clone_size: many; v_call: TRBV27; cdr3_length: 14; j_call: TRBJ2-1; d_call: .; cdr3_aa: CASSFDRVFDEQFF; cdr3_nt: TGTGCCAGCAGTTTCGATCGGGTTTTCGATGAGCAGTTCTTC
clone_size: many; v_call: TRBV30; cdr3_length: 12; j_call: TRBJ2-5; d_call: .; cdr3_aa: CAWSTGTETQYF; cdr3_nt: TGTGCCTGGAGTACAGGGACAGAGACCCAGTACTTC
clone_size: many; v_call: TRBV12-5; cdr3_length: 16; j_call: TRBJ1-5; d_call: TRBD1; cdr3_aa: CASGSERQGRYQPQHF; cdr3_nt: TGTGCTAGTGGTTCGGAAAGACAGGGGAGGTACCAGCCCCAGCATTTT
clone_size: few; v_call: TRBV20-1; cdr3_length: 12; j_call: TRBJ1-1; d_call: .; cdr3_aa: CSAKQGRTEAFF; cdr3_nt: TGCAGTGCTAAACAGGGACGGACTGAAGCTTTCTTT
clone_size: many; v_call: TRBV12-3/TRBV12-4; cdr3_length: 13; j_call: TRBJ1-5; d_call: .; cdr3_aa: CASKTQALGPQHF; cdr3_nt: TGTGCCAGCAAAACGCAGGCGTTGGGGCCCCAGCATTTT
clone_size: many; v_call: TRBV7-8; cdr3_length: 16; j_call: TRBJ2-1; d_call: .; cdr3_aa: CASSLAGTGINNEQFF; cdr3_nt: TGTGCCAGCAGCTTAGCCGGAACGGGGATTAACAATGAGCAGTTCTTC
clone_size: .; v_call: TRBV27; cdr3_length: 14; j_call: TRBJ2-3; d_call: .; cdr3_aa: CASRTGGLTDTQYF; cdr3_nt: TGTGCCAGCAGGACGGGGGGCCTCACAGATACGCAGTATTTT
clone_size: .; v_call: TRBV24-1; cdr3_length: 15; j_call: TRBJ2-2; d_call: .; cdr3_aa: CATSDFTVNTGELFF; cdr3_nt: TGTGCCACCAGTGATTTTACGGTGAACACCGGGGAGCTGTTTTTT
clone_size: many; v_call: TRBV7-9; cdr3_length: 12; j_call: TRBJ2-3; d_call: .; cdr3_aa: CASSGLGDTQYF; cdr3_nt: TGTGCCAGCAGCGGCTTGGGAGATACGCAGTATTTT
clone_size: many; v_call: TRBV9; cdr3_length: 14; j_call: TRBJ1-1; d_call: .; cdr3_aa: CASSVGGSVTEAFF; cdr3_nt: TGTGCCAGCAGCGTCGGGGGTTCGGTCACTGAAGCTTTCTTT
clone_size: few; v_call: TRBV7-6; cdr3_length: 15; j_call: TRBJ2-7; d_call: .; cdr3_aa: CASSLGAGKDYEQYF; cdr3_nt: TGTGCCAGCAGCTTAGGGGCAGGGAAGGACTACGAGCAGTACTTC
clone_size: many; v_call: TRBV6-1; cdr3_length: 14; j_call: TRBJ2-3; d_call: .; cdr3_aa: CASSERTYTDTQYF; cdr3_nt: TGTGCCAGCAGTGAAAGAACCTACACAGATACGCAGTATTTT
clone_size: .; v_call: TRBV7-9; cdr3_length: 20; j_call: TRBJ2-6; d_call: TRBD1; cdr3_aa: CASSWNGRQGANTGANVLTF; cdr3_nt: TGTGCCAGCAGCTGGAATGGCCGACAGGGGGCGAATACTGGGGCCAACGTCCTGACTTTC
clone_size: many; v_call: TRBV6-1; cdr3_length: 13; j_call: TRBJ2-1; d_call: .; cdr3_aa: CASRRDFYNEQFF; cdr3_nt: TGTGCCAGCAGACGGGACTTTTACAATGAGCAGTTCTTC
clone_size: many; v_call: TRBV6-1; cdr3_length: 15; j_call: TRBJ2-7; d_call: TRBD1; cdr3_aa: CASSEILQGSREQYF; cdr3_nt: TGTGCCAGCAGTGAAATCCTACAGGGGTCTAGGGAGCAGTACTTC
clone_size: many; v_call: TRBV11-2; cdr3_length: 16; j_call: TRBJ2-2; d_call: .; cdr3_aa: CAIGAGRAISTGELFF; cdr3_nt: TGTGCCATAGGGGCGGGACGAGCGATCTCCACCGGGGAGCTGTTTTTT
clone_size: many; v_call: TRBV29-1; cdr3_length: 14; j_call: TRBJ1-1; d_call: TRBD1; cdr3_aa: CSVETNRGNTEAFF; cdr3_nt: TGCAGCGTTGAAACCAACAGGGGGAACACTGAAGCTTTCTTT
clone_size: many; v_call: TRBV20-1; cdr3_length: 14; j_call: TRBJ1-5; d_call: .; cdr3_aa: CSARGPESNQPQHF; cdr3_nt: TGCAGTGCTAGAGGCCCAGAGTCAAATCAGCCCCAGCATTTT
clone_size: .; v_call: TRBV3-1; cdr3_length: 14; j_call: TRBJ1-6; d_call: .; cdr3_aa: CASNGPGGNSPLHF; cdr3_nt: TGTGCCAGCAATGGACCGGGGGGAAATTCACCCCTCCACTTT
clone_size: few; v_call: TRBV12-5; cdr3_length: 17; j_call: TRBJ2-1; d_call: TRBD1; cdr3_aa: CASGLASLQGVLDEQFF; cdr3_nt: TGTGCTAGTGGTTTGGCCAGCTTACAGGGGGTTTTGGATGAGCAGTTCTTC
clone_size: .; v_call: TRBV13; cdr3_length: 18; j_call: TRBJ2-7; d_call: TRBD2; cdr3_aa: CASSPHPALAGGINEQYF; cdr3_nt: TGTGCCAGCAGCCCACACCCCGCTCTAGCGGGAGGAATAAATGAGCAGTACTTC
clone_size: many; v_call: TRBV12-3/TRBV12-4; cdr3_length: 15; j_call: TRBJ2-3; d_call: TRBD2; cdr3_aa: CASSLSGGGTDTQYF; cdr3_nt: TGTGCCAGCAGTTTATCGGGAGGGGGCACAGATACGCAGTATTTT
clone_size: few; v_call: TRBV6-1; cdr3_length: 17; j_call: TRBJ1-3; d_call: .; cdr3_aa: CASSAKRGGRYGNTIYF; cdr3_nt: TGTGCCAGCAGTGCCAAGAGGGGCGGACGATACGGAAACACCATATATTTT
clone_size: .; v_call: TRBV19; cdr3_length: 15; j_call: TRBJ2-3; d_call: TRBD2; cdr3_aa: CASSIPGLAIDTQYF; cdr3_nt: TGTGCCAGTAGTATCCCCGGACTAGCAATCGACACGCAGTATTTT
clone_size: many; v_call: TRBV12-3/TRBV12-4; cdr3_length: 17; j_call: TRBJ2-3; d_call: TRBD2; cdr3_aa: CASSLTPSGIPTDTQYF; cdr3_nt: TGTGCCAGCAGTTTAACCCCTAGCGGGATACCCACCGATACGCAGTATTTT
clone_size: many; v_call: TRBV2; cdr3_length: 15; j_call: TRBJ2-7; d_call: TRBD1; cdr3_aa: CASSQGQGVTMEQYF; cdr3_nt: TGTGCCAGCAGCCAAGGACAGGGAGTTACGATGGAGCAGTACTTC
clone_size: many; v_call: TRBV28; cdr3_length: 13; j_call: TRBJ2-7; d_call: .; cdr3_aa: CASLGGVGYEQYF; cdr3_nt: TGTGCCAGCCTCGGAGGGGTGGGCTACGAGCAGTACTTC
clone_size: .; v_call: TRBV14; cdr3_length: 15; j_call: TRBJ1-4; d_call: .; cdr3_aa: CASSRLSPREEKLFF; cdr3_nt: TGTGCCAGCAGCCGTTTGAGCCCACGGGAGGAAAAACTGTTTTTT
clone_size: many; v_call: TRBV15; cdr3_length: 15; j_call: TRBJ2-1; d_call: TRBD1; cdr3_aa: CATSRSGQGLNEQFF; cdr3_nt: TGTGCCACCAGCCGTTCGGGACAGGGTCTTAATGAGCAGTTCTTC